This is a list of T cell receptor beta chains from one sample in a study of T-cell memory formation after mild COVID-19. TCRdb re-called the 5' RACE reads with MiXCR, one entry per CDR3 protein. The sample holds about half a million distinct CDR3 sequences; about 20% are singletons and the top ten take 9% to 15%. Sequencing was done on a sample of PBMCs or a T cell subset sorted from them (not recorded which). All receptors derive from an adult woman who had mild COVID-19 (a few samples of this study predate the infection). Cell type and time point are not known. Each CDR3 is given with its conserved first and last residue. A D gene is named only where the DNA matches it firmly. Clone size appears in some rows only: once, few, many, or a class for an expanded clone.

j_call: TRBJ2-7; d_call: .; v_call: TRBV29-1; clone_size: .; cdr3_aa: CSVGGDYEQYF; cdr3_nt: TGCAGCGTTGGGGGTGACTACGAGCAGTACTTC
j_call: TRBJ2-7; d_call: .; v_call: TRBV3-1; clone_size: .; cdr3_aa: CASSDLGGFEQYF; cdr3_nt: TGTGCCAGCAGCGATCTGGGGGGATTCGAGCAGTACTTC
j_call: TRBJ2-3; d_call: TRBD2; v_call: TRBV6-5; clone_size: few; cdr3_aa: CASRTLTSGTDTQYF; cdr3_nt: TGTGCCAGCAGAACCTTGACTAGCGGCACAGATACGCAGTATTTT
j_call: TRBJ1-2; d_call: .; v_call: TRBV12-3/TRBV12-4; clone_size: .; cdr3_aa: CASSFNEGLGYTF; cdr3_nt: TGTGCCAGCAGTTTTAATGAAGGATTGGGCTACACCTTC
j_call: TRBJ2-7; d_call: TRBD1; v_call: TRBV5-1; clone_size: .; cdr3_aa: CASSKTGTGRPPYEQYF; cdr3_nt: TGCGCCAGCAGCAAAACCGGGACAGGAAGGCCCCCCTACGAGCAGTACTTC
j_call: TRBJ2-7; d_call: TRBD2; v_call: TRBV7-2; clone_size: many; cdr3_aa: CASTLGLAGLSYEQYF; cdr3_nt: TGTGCCAGCACCTTAGGACTAGCGGGACTATCCTACGAGCAGTACTTC
j_call: TRBJ2-5; d_call: .; v_call: TRBV30; clone_size: .; cdr3_aa: CAWSPLYAGNQETQYF; cdr3_nt: TGTGCCTGGAGTCCCCTCTACGCAGGCAACCAAGAGACCCAGTACTTC
j_call: TRBJ2-3; d_call: .; v_call: TRBV2; clone_size: .; cdr3_aa: CASSERRGTDTQYF; cdr3_nt: TGTGCCAGCAGTGAACGAAGGGGGACAGATACGCAGTATTTT
j_call: TRBJ1-2; d_call: .; v_call: TRBV29-1; clone_size: .; cdr3_aa: CSVDRDYGYTF; cdr3_nt: TGCAGCGTAGACAGAGACTATGGCTACACCTTC
j_call: TRBJ2-7; d_call: .; v_call: TRBV5-1; clone_size: few; cdr3_aa: CASSSAAIPGGQYF; cdr3_nt: TGCGCCAGCAGCTCAGCAGCCATCCCCGGGGGGCAGTACTTC
j_call: TRBJ2-1; d_call: TRBD2; v_call: TRBV5-1; clone_size: few; cdr3_aa: CASSYGTSGIRGQFF; cdr3_nt: TGCGCCAGCAGCTACGGGACTAGCGGGATAAGGGGGCAGTTCTTC
j_call: TRBJ2-7; d_call: .; v_call: TRBV3-1; clone_size: .; cdr3_aa: CASSPWHNLEEQYF; cdr3_nt: TGTGCCAGCAGCCCCTGGCACAACCTAGAGGAGCAGTACTTC
j_call: TRBJ1-2; d_call: TRBD1; v_call: TRBV15; clone_size: .; cdr3_aa: CATSSERTGRVGYTF; cdr3_nt: TGTGCCACCAGCAGCGAAAGGACAGGGAGGGTTGGCTACACCTTC
j_call: TRBJ2-1; d_call: .; v_call: TRBV11-2; clone_size: .; cdr3_aa: CASSLGRMGGRRNEQFF; cdr3_nt: TGTGCCAGCAGCCTAGGGCGGATGGGTGGAAGACGGAATGAGCAGTTCTTC
j_call: TRBJ2-7; d_call: .; v_call: TRBV9; clone_size: .; cdr3_aa: CASSETDRPYEQYF; cdr3_nt: TGTGCCAGCAGCGAGACCGACAGGCCCTACGAGCAGTACTTC
j_call: TRBJ2-2; d_call: TRBD2; v_call: TRBV5-4; clone_size: few; cdr3_aa: CASSKGTSGGLGELFF; cdr3_nt: TGTGCCAGCAGCAAGGGGACTAGTGGTGGGCTCGGGGAGCTGTTTTTT
j_call: TRBJ1-1; d_call: TRBD1; v_call: TRBV5-1; clone_size: .; cdr3_aa: CASSFTGTANTEAFF; cdr3_nt: TGCGCCAGCAGCTTCACCGGGACAGCGAACACTGAAGCTTTCTTT
j_call: TRBJ2-1; d_call: .; v_call: TRBV10-2; clone_size: .; cdr3_aa: CASSRTLYNEQFF; cdr3_nt: TGCGCCAGCAGCCGGACTCTCTACAATGAGCAGTTCTTC
j_call: TRBJ2-7; d_call: TRBD2; v_call: TRBV7-3; clone_size: .; cdr3_aa: CASSWSGGANYEQYF; cdr3_nt: TGTGCCAGCAGCTGGAGCGGGGGGGCTAATTACGAGCAGTACTTC
j_call: TRBJ2-7; d_call: TRBD1; v_call: TRBV12-3/TRBV12-4; clone_size: few; cdr3_aa: CASSLSRGRQGDEQYF; cdr3_nt: TGTGCCAGCAGTTTAAGCCGAGGTAGACAGGGGGACGAGCAGTACTTC
j_call: TRBJ2-1; d_call: .; v_call: TRBV5-1; clone_size: many; cdr3_aa: CASSFGSTYNEQFF; cdr3_nt: TGCGCCAGCAGCTTCGGGAGTACCTACAATGAGCAGTTCTTC
j_call: TRBJ2-2; d_call: TRBD1; v_call: TRBV7-9; clone_size: .; cdr3_aa: CASILTGTVRTGELFF; cdr3_nt: TGTGCCAGCATACTAACCGGGACAGTTCGCACCGGGGAGCTGTTTTTT
j_call: TRBJ2-3; d_call: TRBD1; v_call: TRBV5-1; clone_size: .; cdr3_aa: CASSRGQDTDTQYF; cdr3_nt: TGCGCCAGCAGCCGGGGACAGGATACAGATACGCAGTATTTT
j_call: TRBJ2-5; d_call: .; v_call: TRBV6-5; clone_size: few; cdr3_aa: CASSPNPPTQYF; cdr3_nt: TGTGCCAGCAGTCCTAACCCCCCGACCCAGTACTTC
j_call: TRBJ1-3; d_call: .; v_call: TRBV25-1; clone_size: few; cdr3_aa: CASSVDQGGNTIYF; cdr3_nt: TGTGCCAGCAGCGTGGACCAGGGCGGAAACACCATATATTTT
j_call: TRBJ1-6; d_call: .; v_call: TRBV6-5; clone_size: .; cdr3_aa: CASIALTGDNSPLHF; cdr3_nt: TGTGCCAGCATCGCCCTGACAGGAGATAATTCACCCCTCCACTTT
j_call: TRBJ2-3; d_call: .; v_call: TRBV27; clone_size: .; cdr3_aa: CASSPQAVHSLVGENF; cdr3_nt: TGTGCCAGCAGTCCTCAAGCGGTCCACTCCCTGGTTGGGGAGAATTTT
j_call: TRBJ2-1; d_call: TRBD2; v_call: TRBV6-5; clone_size: few; cdr3_aa: CASSYARGVEFF; cdr3_nt: TGTGCCAGCAGTTACGCGCGGGGGGTAGAGTTCTTC
j_call: TRBJ1-3; d_call: .; v_call: TRBV3-1; clone_size: .; cdr3_aa: CASSTYGGRNTIYF; cdr3_nt: TGTGCCAGCAGTACCTACGGGGGGCGAAACACCATATATTTT
j_call: TRBJ2-2; d_call: TRBD2; v_call: TRBV18; clone_size: .; cdr3_aa: CASSPPGGAYTGELFF; cdr3_nt: TGTGCCAGCTCACCGCCCGGGGGGGCGTACACCGGGGAGCTGTTTTTT
j_call: TRBJ1-5; d_call: .; v_call: TRBV4-1; clone_size: .; cdr3_aa: CASSQDTPLNQPQHF; cdr3_nt: TGCGCCAGCAGCCAAGATACCCCACTAAATCAGCCCCAGCATTTT
j_call: TRBJ2-3; d_call: .; v_call: TRBV7-2; clone_size: few; cdr3_aa: CASSLDYLSTDTQYF; cdr3_nt: TGTGCCAGCAGCTTAGACTACCTAAGCACAGATACGCAGTATTTT
j_call: TRBJ2-2; d_call: .; v_call: TRBV6-2/TRBV6-3; clone_size: .; cdr3_aa: CASSFRTPGNTGELFF; cdr3_nt: TGTGCCAGCAGTTTCCGGACCCCGGGGAACACCGGGGAGCTGTTTTTT
j_call: TRBJ2-3; d_call: TRBD2; v_call: TRBV28; clone_size: .; cdr3_aa: CASSPGTTQGDTHYF; cdr3_nt: TGTGCCAGCAGTCCAGGGACTACTCAGGGAGATACGCATTATTTT
j_call: TRBJ2-1; d_call: .; v_call: TRBV7-9; clone_size: .; cdr3_aa: CASSLPQGSPYNEQFF; cdr3_nt: TGTGCCAGCAGCTTACCTCAGGGAAGCCCCTACAATGAGCAGTTCTTC
j_call: TRBJ2-7; d_call: TRBD2; v_call: TRBV7-2; clone_size: .; cdr3_aa: CASTPGGLAGYEQYF; cdr3_nt: TGTGCCAGCACCCCAGGCGGGCTAGCGGGCTACGAGCAGTACTTC
j_call: TRBJ2-2; d_call: TRBD2; v_call: TRBV2; clone_size: few; cdr3_aa: CASRVLAGRTGELFF; cdr3_nt: TGTGCCAGCAGGGTACTAGCGGGGCGGACCGGGGAGCTGTTTTTT
j_call: TRBJ2-3; d_call: TRBD2; v_call: TRBV7-2; clone_size: few; cdr3_aa: CASSLTSAGGTDTQYF; cdr3_nt: TGTGCCAGCTCCTTAACTAGCGCCGGAGGTACAGATACGCAGTATTTT
j_call: TRBJ2-1; d_call: .; v_call: TRBV7-3; clone_size: few; cdr3_aa: CASRLGPQIYNEQFF; cdr3_nt: TGTGCCAGCAGGCTGGGGCCCCAAATCTACAATGAGCAGTTCTTC
j_call: TRBJ2-3; d_call: .; v_call: TRBV20-1; clone_size: once; cdr3_aa: CSAPTIATRTDTQYF; cdr3_nt: TGCAGTGCTCCAACGATAGCGACCCGCACAGATACGCAGTATTTT
j_call: TRBJ2-1; d_call: .; v_call: TRBV9; clone_size: few; cdr3_aa: CASSSGRREDEQFF; cdr3_nt: TGTGCCAGCAGCTCCGGACGTAGGGAGGATGAGCAGTTCTTC
j_call: TRBJ1-4; d_call: .; v_call: TRBV12-3/TRBV12-4; clone_size: .; cdr3_aa: CASSLFPGRGNREKLFF; cdr3_nt: TGTGCCAGCAGTTTATTTCCGGGGAGGGGCAATCGAGAAAAACTGTTTTTT
j_call: TRBJ2-1; d_call: .; v_call: TRBV11-2; clone_size: .; cdr3_aa: CASSFVGGAGPRYNEQFF; cdr3_nt: TGTGCCAGCAGCTTTGTAGGAGGGGCAGGGCCAAGATACAATGAGCAGTTCTTC
j_call: TRBJ2-6; d_call: TRBD1; v_call: TRBV5-1; clone_size: few; cdr3_aa: CASSLDRGQGGSGANVLTF; cdr3_nt: TGCGCCAGCAGCTTGGATCGGGGACAGGGAGGCTCTGGGGCCAACGTCCTGACTTTC
j_call: TRBJ1-1; d_call: TRBD1; v_call: TRBV13; clone_size: few; cdr3_aa: CASSLTGGSTEAFF; cdr3_nt: TGTGCCAGCAGCTTGACAGGGGGGAGCACTGAAGCTTTCTTT
j_call: TRBJ1-2; d_call: .; v_call: TRBV18; clone_size: .; cdr3_aa: CASSPWDRTVADYGYTF; cdr3_nt: TGTGCCAGCTCACCATGGGACCGTACCGTGGCTGACTATGGCTACACCTTC
j_call: TRBJ2-3; d_call: .; v_call: TRBV5-1; clone_size: .; cdr3_aa: CASSQGLLSTDTQYF; cdr3_nt: TGCGCCAGCAGCCAAGGGCTCTTGAGCACAGATACGCAGTATTTT
j_call: TRBJ1-3; d_call: .; v_call: TRBV5-4; clone_size: .; cdr3_aa: CASSPGPASGNTIYF; cdr3_nt: TGTGCCAGCAGCCCTGGGCCGGCCTCTGGAAACACCATATATTTT
j_call: TRBJ1-2; d_call: .; v_call: TRBV25-1; clone_size: .; cdr3_aa: CASSGARYGYTF; cdr3_nt: TGTGCCAGCAGTGGGGCGAGATATGGCTACACCTTC
j_call: TRBJ2-2; d_call: .; v_call: TRBV5-1; clone_size: .; cdr3_aa: CASQLAGTGELFF; cdr3_nt: TGCGCCAGCCAACTAGCCGGGACCGGGGAGCTGTTTTTT
j_call: TRBJ2-5; d_call: .; v_call: TRBV7-9; clone_size: .; cdr3_aa: CASSLIRGFKETQYF; cdr3_nt: TGTGCCAGCAGCTTGATCCGGGGGTTCAAAGAGACCCAGTACTTC
j_call: TRBJ2-7; d_call: .; v_call: TRBV4-3; clone_size: few; cdr3_aa: CASSQDMGVREQYF; cdr3_nt: TGCGCCAGCAGCCAAGATATGGGAGTAAGGGAGCAGTACTTC
j_call: TRBJ1-1; d_call: .; v_call: TRBV12-3/TRBV12-4; clone_size: few; cdr3_aa: CASSGVTNTEAFF; cdr3_nt: TGTGCCAGCTCAGGGGTGACGAACACTGAAGCTTTCTTT
j_call: TRBJ2-7; d_call: TRBD2; v_call: TRBV4-1; clone_size: .; cdr3_aa: CASSQSERELDSYEQYF; cdr3_nt: TGCGCCAGCAGCCAATCTGAGCGGGAACTCGACTCCTACGAGCAGTACTTC